This entry lists 14 T cell receptor beta chains sequenced from one sample in a study of cytomegalovirus exposure and HLA in healthy donors. PCR amplification relied on 60 Vbeta primers (plus 13 Jbeta primers). Clones were sequenced by immunoSEQ multiplex PCR, and TCRdb holds only the in-frame ones, with some missing. This table has 90,000 to 130,000 clones, approximately 81% appearing once. The sample comprised PBMCs. The receptors derive from a woman younger than 35 in good health and CMV-seropositive.

V gene TRBV28 combines with J gene TRBJ1-1; D gene uncertain. Between the trimmed V and J ends, which lost 4 bases and 3 bases, there was a span of 12 bases. Germline V gene sequence: CDR1 MDHEN, CDR2 SYDVKM. CDR3 size: 14 residues. As DNA, the CDR3 is TGTGCCAGCAGTTCTCCGGACGGGGACACTGAAGCTTTCTTT. Its protein product is CASSSPDGDTEAFF. Complete variable domain (other parts from reference TRBV28 and TRBJ1-1): DVKVTQSSRYLVKRTGEKVFLECVQDMDHENMFWYRQDPGLGLRLIYFSYDVKMKEKGDIPEGYSVSREKKERFSLILESASTNQTSMYLCASSSPDGDTEAFFGQGTRLTVV.

The V gene is TRBV5-6, the J gene TRBJ1-1; D uncertain. The V and J ends lost 3 bases and 6 bases respectively, with 18 bases between them. The CDR3 covers 15 residues. Germline V gene data show CDR1 as SGHDT and CDR2 as YYEEEE. As DNA, the CDR3 is TGTGCCAGCAGCTCCCGGACGTACGGGAAGCCTGAAGCTTTCTTT. Translated: CASSSRTYGKPEAFF.

The CDR3 protein is CASTSSGQGNTEAFF. DNA for the CDR3: TGTGCCAGTACCTCCTCCGGACAGGGGAACACTGAAGCTTTCTTT. The chain carries TRBV19 and TRBJ1-1; 8 bases are a match to TRBD1. This CDR3 is built from 15 residues. Germline values: CDR1 LNHDA, CDR2 SQIVND (reference sequence). Trimming took 7 bases from V and 1 from J; bases not matched to a gene: 8.

The chain couples TRBV6-1 to TRBJ1-2; 7 nucleotides line up with TRBD1. Per the germline V gene, CDR1 is MNHNS and CDR2 is SASEGT. V dropped 8 bases and J dropped 2; count of bases not matched to a gene: 5. This CDR3 spans 13 amino acids. The CDR3 DNA sequence: TGTGCCAGCGCCGAGACAGGGAACTATGGCTACACCTTC. Its protein product is CASAETGNYGYTF.

V and J are TRBV27 and TRBJ2-6; TRBD2 might be the D (5 bases). Trimming removed 2 bases from V and 4 bases from J, with 6 bases in between. CDR3 length: 14 residues. Germline V gives CDR1 MNHEY, CDR2 SMNVEV (reference sequence). CDR3 in DNA: TGTGCCAGCAGTTTAACGGGGGGGGCCAACGTCCTGACTTTC. Amino acids: CASSLTGGANVLTF.

This clone was seen just once. The V call is TRBV5-8, the J call TRBJ1-2, with 9 bases identical to TRBD1. V trimming: 0 bases; J trimming: 8 bases; junction bases outside the gene matches: 8. The CDR3 length is 15 residues. In germline, CDR1 is SGHTS, CDR2 YDEGEE. CDR3 coding DNA: TGTGCCAGCAGCTTGGCCGGGACAGGGAGAGGAGGCTACACCTTC. It translates to CASSLAGTGRGGYTF.

The V call is TRBV5-1, the J call TRBJ1-3; 8 nucleotides line up with TRBD1. The ends lost 5 bases at V and 3 bases at J; junction bases unmatched: 7. CDR3 length equals 15 residues. Per the germline V gene, CDR1 is SGHRS and CDR2 is YFSETQ. CDR3 DNA: TGCGCCAGCAGGTCCGGACAGGGAATTGGAAACACCATATATTTT. Its protein product is CASRSGQGIGNTIYF.

The CDR3 coding sequence is TGTGCCAGTAGGACCGACAGGGCTCGTCAGCCCCAGCATTTT. Its translation: CASRTDRARQPQHF. V and J are TRBV19 and TRBJ1-5, with TRBD1 matching over 7 bases. CDR1 LNHDA and CDR2 SQIVND come from the germline V gene (reference sequence). The CDR3 runs 14 residues. Trimming took 6 bases from V and 6 from J; bases not matched to a gene: 8.

This chain connects TRBV19 to TRBJ2-6; D ambiguous. Trimming cost V 3 bases and J 1 base, with 7 bases left between them. The CDR3 has 15 residues. CDR1 is LNHDA, CDR2 SQIVND, per germline (reference sequence). CDR3: CASSIPQSGANVLTF. The CDR3 DNA sequence: TGTGCCAGTAGTATTCCACAGTCTGGGGCCAACGTCCTGACTTTC.

The J gene is TRBJ1-5, the V gene TRBV19; D remains unclear. V lost 5 bases, J lost 7 bases, and 21 bases lay in between. The CDR3 extends over 16 amino acids. Germline CDR1 reads LNHDA; CDR2 reads SQIVND (reference sequence). Written as DNA, the CDR3 is TGTGCCAGTAGTTACATGACGGGAAGGAGAGACCAGCCCCAGCATTTT. Protein sequence: CASSYMTGRRDQPQHF.

J is TRBJ2-3 and V is TRBV9; D gene ambiguous. Deletions cut 0 bases from V and 0 bases from J, with 8 bases between. The germline gives CDR1 SGDLS, CDR2 YYNGEE. CDR3 length: 15 amino acids. CDR3 region: CASSVAEASTDTQYF. The CDR3 DNA reads TGTGCCAGCAGCGTAGCAGAGGCTAGCACAGATACGCAGTATTTT.

The genes are TRBV30 and TRBJ1-1; 7 nucleotides match TRBD1. CDR3 size: 14 residues. J was trimmed by 3 bases and V by 5 bases; bases with no gene match: 9. Germline-derived CDR1 and CDR2 are GTSNPN and SVGIG (reference sequence). CDR3 region: CAWAATGWYTEAFF. CDR3 DNA: TGTGCCTGGGCCGCGACAGGGTGGTACACTGAAGCTTTCTTT.

This clone was counted a few times. The V gene is TRBV5-1, the J gene TRBJ1-2; 8 bases match TRBD1. The CDR3 is 16 amino acids. Germline V lookup: CDR1 SGHRS, CDR2 YFSETQ. The V and J ends lost 2 bases and 4 bases, in that order; junction bases with no gene match: 10. This chain's CDR3 is CASSLADRAHIYGYTF. The CDR3 DNA follows: TGCGCCAGCAGCTTAGCGGACAGGGCTCACATCTATGGCTACACCTTC. The full variable domain, in which reference TRBV5-1 and TRBJ1-2 provide the parts outside the CDR3, is KAGVTQTPRYLIKTRGQQVTLSCSPISGHRSVSWYQQTPGQGLQFLFEYFSETQRNKGNFPGRFSGRQFSNSRSEMNVSTLELGDSALYLCASSLADRAHIYGYTFGSGTRLTVV.

This clone has more than one count but fewer than ten. This rearrangement joins TRBV19 to TRBJ1-2, with D uncertain. V was pared by 7 bases and J by 3 bases, with 15 bases between. CDR1 LNHDA and CDR2 SQIVND come from the germline V gene (reference sequence). The CDR3 is 14 residues long. The CDR3 loop is CASTGNHLDYGYTF. The CDR3 bases are TGTGCCAGTACAGGAAACCATCTCGACTATGGCTACACCTTC.